A selection of T cell receptor beta chains follows, all from one sample in a study of cytomegalovirus exposure and HLA in healthy donors. The repertoire was sequenced with immunoSEQ multiplex PCR; TCRdb's copy has only in-frame clones and lacks some. This sample's clone table lists approximately 96,000 clones. Sequences were obtained from PBMCs. Receptors originate from a girl under 18 in good health and CMV-seropositive. The CDR3 runs from the conserved cysteine through the conserved F or W. The D gene is left open where the match is weak.

CDR3 protein: CASSMNRGLGSGYTF
CDR3 DNA: TGTGCCAGCAGCATGAACAGGGGGTTGGGATCTGGCTACACCTTC
V gene: TRBV5-4
CDR3 length: 15
D gene: TRBD1
J gene: TRBJ1-2

CDR3 protein: CASSLERNEKLFF
CDR3 DNA: TGTGCCAGCAGCTTAGAACGGAATGAAAAACTGTTTTTT
V gene: TRBV7-2
CDR3 length: 13
D gene: NA
J gene: TRBJ1-4

CDR3 protein: CASSQVGQGEEKLFF
CDR3 DNA: TGCGCCAGCAGCCAAGTTGGGCAGGGTGAGGAAAAACTGTTTTTT
V gene: TRBV4-3
CDR3 length: 15
D gene: NA
J gene: TRBJ1-4

CDR3 protein: CASSLRDRDEQYF
CDR3 DNA: TGTGCCAGCAGCTTACGGGACAGGGATGAGCAGTACTTC
V gene: TRBV7-2
CDR3 length: 13
D gene: TRBD1
J gene: TRBJ2-7

CDR3 protein: CASSRTEDYGYTF
CDR3 DNA: TGTGCCAGCAGCCGGACAGAAGACTATGGCTACACCTTC
V gene: TRBV7-9
CDR3 length: 13
D gene: NA
J gene: TRBJ1-2

CDR3 protein: CASRGADMHTF
CDR3 DNA: TGTGCCAGCAGGGGGGCGGACATGCACACCTTC
V gene: TRBV28
CDR3 length: 11
D gene: NA
J gene: TRBJ1-2

CDR3 protein: CASAPPLGAGANVLTF
CDR3 DNA: TGTGCCAGCGCACCACCCCTCGGGGCTGGGGCCAACGTCCTGACTTTC
V gene: TRBV18
CDR3 length: 16
D gene: NA
J gene: TRBJ2-6

CDR3 protein: CASSVGTGTGNTIYF
CDR3 DNA: TGTGCCAGCAGCGTGGGGACAGGGACTGGAAACACCATATATTTT
V gene: TRBV9
CDR3 length: 15
D gene: TRBD1
J gene: TRBJ1-3

CDR3 protein: CASSQDTAAGSYGYTF
CDR3 DNA: TGCGCCAGCAGCCAAGATACGGCCGCCGGGAGCTATGGCTACACCTTC
V gene: TRBV4-1
CDR3 length: 16
D gene: NA
J gene: TRBJ1-2

CDR3 protein: CASSSLEAGGDTGELFF
CDR3 DNA: TGTGCCAGCAGCTCGCTAGAAGCAGGGGGTGACACCGGGGAGCTGTTTTTT
V gene: TRBV7-9
CDR3 length: 17
D gene: TRBD1
J gene: TRBJ2-2

CDR3 protein: CSVERTSNTEAFF
CDR3 DNA: TGCAGCGTGGAACGGACTTCCAACACTGAAGCTTTCTTT
V gene: TRBV29-1
CDR3 length: 13
D gene: NA
J gene: TRBJ1-1

CDR3 protein: CASSLGQGNEQFF
CDR3 DNA: TGTGCCAGTAGTCTAGGACAGGGAAATGAGCAGTTCTTC
V gene: TRBV19
CDR3 length: 13
D gene: TRBD1
J gene: TRBJ2-1

CDR3 protein: CAWTGKGPEAFF
CDR3 DNA: TGTGCCTGGACAGGGAAAGGGCCTGAAGCTTTCTTT
V gene: TRBV30
CDR3 length: 12
D gene: NA
J gene: TRBJ1-1

CDR3 protein: CASSPGGGQGADSPLHF
CDR3 DNA: TGTGCCAGCAGCCCGGGGGGGGGACAGGGGGCTGATTCACCCCTCCACTTT
V gene: TRBV5-4
CDR3 length: 17
D gene: TRBD1
J gene: TRBJ1-6

CDR3 protein: CASSLDLAGGRSSYNEQFF
CDR3 DNA: TGTGCCAGCAGCTTAGACCTAGCGGGGGGCCGCAGCTCCTACAATGAGCAGTTCTTC
V gene: TRBV7-2
CDR3 length: 19
D gene: TRBD2
J gene: TRBJ2-1

CDR3 protein: CATSRDRDRGVQGYTF
CDR3 DNA: TGTGCCACCAGCAGAGACCGGGACAGGGGGGTTCAGGGCTACACCTTC
V gene: TRBV15
CDR3 length: 16
D gene: TRBD1
J gene: TRBJ1-2

CDR3 protein: CASSFMTSIDTQYF
CDR3 DNA: TGTGCCAGCAGTTTCATGACATCTATAGATACGCAGTATTTT
V gene: TRBV14
CDR3 length: 14
D gene: NA
J gene: TRBJ2-3

CDR3 protein: CASSQGRNSPLHF
CDR3 DNA: TGTGCCAGCAGCCAAGGTAGAAATTCACCCCTCCACTTT
V gene: TRBV14
CDR3 length: 13
D gene: NA
J gene: TRBJ1-6

CDR3 protein: CASSRSGGWEETQYF
CDR3 DNA: TGTGCCAGCAGCCGCTCAGGGGGTTGGGAAGAGACCCAGTACTTC
V gene: TRBV27
CDR3 length: 15
D gene: TRBD1
J gene: TRBJ2-5

CDR3 protein: CATVAGPPYEQYF
CDR3 DNA: TGTGCCACCGTAGCGGGGCCCCCCTACGAGCAGTACTTC
V gene: TRBV6-6
CDR3 length: 13
D gene: TRBD2
J gene: TRBJ2-7

CDR3 protein: CASSEWRRTSPDYGYTF
CDR3 DNA: TGTGCCAGCAGTGAATGGAGACGGACTAGTCCAGACTATGGCTACACCTTC
V gene: TRBV6-1
CDR3 length: 17
D gene: NA
J gene: TRBJ1-2

CDR3 protein: CASSPPPRSGGNEQFF
CDR3 DNA: TGTGCCAGCAGCCCTCCACCGAGGAGCGGGGGCAATGAGCAGTTCTTC
V gene: TRBV5-4
CDR3 length: 16
D gene: TRBD2
J gene: TRBJ2-1